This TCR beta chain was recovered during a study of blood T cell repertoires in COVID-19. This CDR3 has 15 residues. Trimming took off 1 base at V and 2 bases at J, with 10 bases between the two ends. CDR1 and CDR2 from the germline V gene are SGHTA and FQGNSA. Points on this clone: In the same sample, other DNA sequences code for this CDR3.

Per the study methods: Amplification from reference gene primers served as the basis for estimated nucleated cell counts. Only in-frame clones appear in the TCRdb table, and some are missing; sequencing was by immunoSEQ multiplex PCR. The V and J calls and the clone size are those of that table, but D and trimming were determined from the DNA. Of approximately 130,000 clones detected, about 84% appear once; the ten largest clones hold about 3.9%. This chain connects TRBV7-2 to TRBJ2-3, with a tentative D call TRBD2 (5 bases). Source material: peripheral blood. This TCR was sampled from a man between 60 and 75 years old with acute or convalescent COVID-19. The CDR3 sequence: CASSLVPGNTDTQYF. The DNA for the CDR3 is TGTGCCAGCAGCTTAGTCCCCGGGAACACAGATACGCAGTATTTT. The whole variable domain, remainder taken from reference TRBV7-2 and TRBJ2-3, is GAGVSQSPSNKVTEKGKDVELRCDPISGHTALYWYRQSLGQGLEFLIYFQGNSAPDKSGLPSDRFSAERTGGSVSTLTIQRTQQEDSAVYLCASSLVPGNTDTQYFGPGTRLTVL.